A single count supports the clone carrying this TCR beta chain. Its matching antigen is unknown. These data are taken from a study of cytomegalovirus exposure and HLA in healthy donors. Regarding the study as a whole: The finding came from a later analysis; first-cohort TCR clusters tended to co-occur in the 120 or so validation repertoires. Researchers catalogued around 150 TCR beta chains as cytomegalovirus-associated. Confirmation was obtained in vitro that a few CMV-associated chains are specific for CMV antigens.

CDR3 length: 16 amino acids. V dropped 8 bases and J dropped 10; count of bases not matched to a gene: 14. Per germline, CDR1 MNHEY and CDR2 SMNVEV (reference sequence). Some clones are missing from TCRdb's copy, which holds only in-frame ones; the method was immunoSEQ multiplex PCR. The sample lists about 400,000 clones; more than 80% were seen once. The rearrangement uses TRBV27 and TRBJ2-1; 13 bases map to TRBD2. The clonotype comes from a woman younger than 30 in good health and CMV-seronegative. Specimen: PBMCs. As DNA, the CDR3 is TGTGCCAGCCTCCAAAGTAGGGGACTAGCGGGACACGAGCAGTTCTTC. It specifies CASLQSRGLAGHEQFF.